This paragraph reports one T cell receptor (beta chain). What it binds is unknown. Every patient experienced relapse after autologous stem cell transplantation, and brentuximab vedotin exposure varied. Reported best responses ranged across complete response, partial response or progressive disease. The ends were cut back, 6 bases at V and 0 bases at J, with 11 bases in the middle. Per the germline V gene, CDR1 is MNHNS and CDR2 is SASEGT. The CDR3 totals 14 residues. The sample is drawn from a study of PD-1 blockade in classical Hodgkin lymphoma. Study-level findings and limits: Those patients who began receiving nivolumab less than 1 year after ASCT had lower diversity, and they were excluded.

Generated by immunoSEQ multiplex PCR, the TCRdb table keeps only in-frame clones and is missing some. The sample consists of some 100,000 clones, approximately 92% of them appearing once. This specimen consisted of peripheral blood mononuclear cells (PBMCs), obtained at baseline. This receptor was taken from a human donor with classical Hodgkin lymphoma. V usage is TRBV6-1 and J usage is TRBJ2-5; D possibly matches TRBD1 or TRBD2 (5 bases each). The CDR3 nucleotides read TGTGCCAGCAGAAGCCAGGGACACCAAGAGACCCAGTACTTC. It encodes CASRSQGHQETQYF.